Below are 31 T cell receptor beta chains sequenced from a single sample in a study of T cells after yellow fever vaccination. From the 5' RACE reads, TCRdb called clonotypes with MiXCR, one entry per CDR3 protein. Of some 260,000 distinct CDR3 sequences listed, 5.2% were seen once; the top ten hold roughly 3.3%. The source material was CD4+ T cells sorted from PBMCs, sampled on the day of the yellow fever booster vaccination. These receptors were taken from a man younger than 35 who received the YFV17D yellow fever vaccine.

In this sample, this clonotype turned up many times. This chain uses TRBV24-1 with TRBJ2-1; D is uncertain. Trimming left V 5 bases short and J 5 bases short, with 6 bases between. Germline lookup yields CDR1 KGHDR and CDR2 SFDVKD. The CDR3 totals 12 residues. The CDR3, as DNA: TGTGCCACCAGTGTTTTAAACAATGAGCAGTTCTTC. Protein sequence: CATSVLNNEQFF.

V is TRBV20-1 and J is TRBJ1-5, with D perhaps TRBD1 (5 bases). V lost 4 bases and J lost 7, with 23 bases in between. The germline CDR1 and CDR2 sequences are DFQATT and SNEGSKA (reference sequence). The CDR3 spans 16 residues. The DNA of the CDR3 is TGCAGTGCTATTCTCGGAACAGGCGCCCTAGGCCAGCCCCAGCATTTT. It translates to CSAILGTGALGQPQHF.

The chain carries TRBV2 and TRBJ1-1; D remains unclear. In germline, CDR1 is SNHLY, CDR2 FYNNEI. V dropped 7 bases and J dropped 4 bases, with 13 bases sitting between them. The CDR3 runs to 13 residues. The CDR3 nucleotides read TGTGCCAGCACATTCGAGGGCGGCACTGAAGCTTTCTTT. Its translation: CASTFEGGTEAFF.

The sample holds many counts of this clonotype. The V call is TRBV4-3, the J call TRBJ1-1; D possibly corresponds to TRBD1 (6 bases). Germline CDR1 reads LGHNA; CDR2 reads YSLEER. Trimming cost V 3 bases and J 3 bases, with 14 bases left between them. The CDR3 is 15 residues long. The CDR3 DNA follows: TGCGCCAGCAGCCACCCCGACAGGCGAGACACTGAAGCTTTCTTT. Its translation: CASSHPDRRDTEAFF.

The rearrangement joins TRBV20-1 to TRBJ1-1, with unresolved D. Germline V gene data show CDR1 as DFQATT and CDR2 as SNEGSKA (reference sequence). Between the trimmed V and J ends, which lost 0 bases and 0 bases, there was a span of 8 bases. The CDR3 contains 14 residues. The CDR3 DNA reads as TGCAGTGCTAGAGATCCTAACATGAACACTGAAGCTTTCTTT. This sequence encodes CSARDPNMNTEAFF.

A few counts support this clonotype. V is TRBV7-4 and J is TRBJ1-4; D possibly corresponds to TRBD1 (5 bases). Trimming took off 4 bases at V and 8 bases at J, with 11 bases between the two ends. The V gene's germline CDR1 is SGHVT and CDR2 SQSDAQ. The CDR3 has 13 amino acids. The CDR3 loop is CASSSRVGEKLFF. In DNA form, the CDR3 reads TGTGCCAGCAGCTCCAGGGTTGGAGAAAAACTGTTTTTT.

In its sample, this clonotype was seen many times. At one boundary the junction diverges from the germline segment, which might be a read error. This chain joins TRBV30 and TRBJ1-1; D call uncertain. The germline CDR1 and CDR2 sequences are GTSNPN and SVGIG (reference sequence). CDR3 length: 11 residues. Here the CDR3 DNA reads TGTGCCTGGAATATGAACAGTGAAGCTTTCTTT. Protein: CAWNMNSEAFF.

This clonotype was picked up many times. The rearrangement uses TRBV20-1 and TRBJ2-2; 12 bases line up with TRBD2. V lost 0 bases to trimming and J lost 6 bases; unmatched junction nucleotides: 2. The CDR3 consists of 15 residues. Germline CDR1 is DFQATT and CDR2 is SNEGSKA (reference sequence). For the CDR3, the DNA is TGCAGTGCTAGAGATCCTAGCGGGGGGGCCGGGGAGCTGTTTTTT. Translated: CSARDPSGGAGELFF.

This clonotype was seen only a few times. This chain joins TRBV9 and TRBJ2-2; D unclear. This CDR3 is 13 amino acids long. The V gene lost 6 bases and the J gene lost 2 bases, with 8 bases spanning the gap. CDR1 is SGDLS, CDR2 YYNGEE, per germline. This chain's CDR3 is CASNSPNTGELFF. The CDR3 DNA follows: TGTGCCAGCAATTCACCAAACACCGGGGAGCTGTTTTTT.

This clonotype has just a few counts. The chain has TRBV20-1 and TRBJ1-4; possibly TRBD1 for D (5 bases). V shed 6 bases and J shed 8 bases, with 19 bases lying between them. This CDR3 contains 14 residues. In germline, CDR1 is DFQATT, CDR2 SNEGSKA (reference sequence). CDR3 in DNA: TGCAGTGCGCCCGGGAGGGATAAGGGGGAAAAACTGTTTTTT. Translated: CSAPGRDKGEKLFF.

This clonotype was found a few times. The rearrangement uses TRBV6-5 and TRBJ2-1, with D unclear. There are 14 residues in the CDR3. Trimming shortened V by 2 bases and J by 4 bases, and 9 bases separated the two germline ends. The germline V gene encodes CDR1 MNHEY and CDR2 SVGAGI. CDR3 protein: CASSYGQLYNEQFF. The DNA for the CDR3 is TGTGCCAGCAGTTACGGGCAGCTATACAATGAGCAGTTCTTC.

This clonotype came up a few times. The chain has TRBV24-1 and TRBJ2-2; TRBD1 matches 7 bases. The CDR3 contains 20 residues. The V and J ends lost 0 bases and 4 bases, in that order; junction bases with no gene match: 16. CDR1 KGHDR and CDR2 SFDVKD come from the germline V gene. The CDR3 sequence: CATSDLPRLEQGNCTGELFF. In DNA form, the CDR3 reads TGTGCCACCAGTGATTTGCCCCGACTTGAACAGGGGAATTGCACCGGGGAGCTGTTTTTT.

This clonotype was counted at least ten times. The rearrangement uses TRBV2 and TRBJ2-2; 12 bases are shared with TRBD1. This CDR3 is built from 14 residues. CDR1 is SNHLY, CDR2 FYNNEI, per germline. Losses at the gene ends were 8 bases for V and 5 bases for J; bases not matched to a gene: 3. The DNA for the CDR3 is TGTGCCAGCGGGGGACAGGGGGCGACCGGGGAGCTGTTTTTT. Protein: CASGGQGATGELFF. Full variable domain (missing parts from reference TRBV2 and TRBJ2-2): EPEVTQTPSHQVTQMGQEVILRCVPISNHLYFYWYRQILGQKVEFLVSFYNNEISEKSEIFDDQFSVERPDGSNFTLKIRSTKLEDSAMYFCASGGQGATGELFFGEGSRLTVL.

This clonotype was counted ten times or more. V usage is TRBV27 and J usage is TRBJ2-2; possible D gene TRBD1, 6 bases. V dropped 3 bases and J dropped 0 bases, with 11 bases sitting between them. Looked up from germline, CDR1 is MNHEY and CDR2 is SMNVEV (reference sequence). The CDR3 has 16 amino acids. This chain's CDR3 is CASSFWGPPNTGELFF. CDR3 in DNA: TGTGCCAGCAGTTTTTGGGGGCCCCCGAACACCGGGGAGCTGTTTTTT.

This clonotype has just a few counts. The chain combines TRBV24-1 with TRBJ2-1; D is ambiguous. The germline CDR1 and CDR2 sequences are KGHDR and SFDVKD. The ends were cut back, 7 bases at V and 9 bases at J, with 12 bases in the middle. This CDR3 is 12 amino acids long. DNA of the CDR3: TGTGCCACCAGGACCAAGACGGGTGAGCAGTTCTTC. Protein sequence: CATRTKTGEQFF.

A few counts support this clonotype. The chain joins TRBV20-1 to TRBJ1-5, with a weak D call TRBD1 (6 bases). CDR1 DFQATT and CDR2 SNEGSKA come from the germline V gene (reference sequence). This CDR3 comprises 14 residues. V lost 6 bases, J lost 7 bases, and 19 bases lay in between. The CDR3 nucleotides read TGCAGTGCACCTCTCGGGGGGCGGGTCCAGCCCCAGCATTTT. As protein: CSAPLGGRVQPQHF.

This clonotype was recorded at least ten times. DNA for the CDR3: TGCGCCAGGGGGACTGCCGACCGTCCCACCGGGGGGGAAGAGACCCAGTACTTC. Residues: CARGTADRPTGGEETQYF. The genes are TRBV5-1 and TRBJ2-5; TRBD2 aligns across 8 bases. The CDR3 loop spans 18 amino acids. The germline gives CDR1 SGHRS, CDR2 YFSETQ. V gave up 8 bases and J gave up 3 bases; unmatched junction bases: 21. The full variable domain, its missing parts supplied by reference TRBV5-1 and TRBJ2-5, is KAGVTQTPRYLIKTRGQQVTLSCSPISGHRSVSWYQQTPGQGLQFLFEYFSETQRNKGNFPGRFSGRQFSNSRSEMNVSTLELGDSALYLCARGTADRPTGGEETQYFGPGTRLLVL.

This chain joins TRBV7-9 and TRBJ1-3; D gene unclear. This CDR3 is 15 amino acids long. Trimming stripped 1 base from V and 4 bases from J, with 11 bases between. Germline values: CDR1 SEHNR, CDR2 FQNEAQ (reference sequence). The CDR3 bases are TGTGCCAGCAGCTTAGGCTGGGCCATGGGAAACACCATATATTTT. This translates into CASSLGWAMGNTIYF.

The table lists this clonotype with many counts. The chain has TRBV6-2 or TRBV6-3 and TRBJ2-7; 12 positions match TRBD2. CDR1 and CDR2 from the germline V gene are MNHEY and SVGEGT. The CDR3 extends over 14 amino acids. Trimming took 8 bases from V and 2 from J; bases not matched to a gene: 4. The CDR3 sequence is CASATSGGTYEQYV. Written as DNA, the CDR3 is TGTGCCAGCGCGACTAGCGGGGGCACCTACGAGCAGTACGTC.

In this sample, this clonotype turned up a few times. The chain links TRBV14 to TRBJ2-3; possibly TRBD2 for D (7 bases). CDR3 length: 17 residues. Germline V gene sequence: CDR1 SGHDN, CDR2 FVKESK. Deletions cut 2 bases from V and 1 base from J, with 16 bases between. The CDR3 DNA follows: TGTGCCAGCAGCCAATGGTCCGGGGGGCCGGGCACAGATACGCAGTATTTT. Translating it yields CASSQWSGGPGTDTQYF.

In DNA, the CDR3 is TGTGCCAGCAGCCAAGGTGAGGGCGGCTACGAGCAGTACTTC. This codes for CASSQGEGGYEQYF. The chain carries TRBV3-1 and TRBJ2-7; perhaps TRBD2 as D (5 bases). Trimming took 1 base from V and 3 from J, leaving 10 bases between them. CDR3 length: 14 amino acids. Germline CDR1 and CDR2: LGHDT and YNNKEL (reference sequence).

The chain joins TRBV19 to TRBJ1-1; D gene uncertain. The germline V gene encodes CDR1 LNHDA and CDR2 SQIVND (reference sequence). The CDR3 is 13 amino acids. V was cut by 6 bases and J by 5 bases, with 13 bases left in between. Written as DNA, the CDR3 is TGTGCCAGTAGGACGGCGTCCATGACTGAAGCTTTCTTT. The encoded protein is CASRTASMTEAFF.

This clonotype was detected a few times. The rearrangement links TRBV11-2 to TRBJ2-5, with 7 positions matching TRBD2. This CDR3 has 14 amino acids. Germline lookup yields CDR1 SGHAT and CDR2 FQNNGV. The V and J ends lost 5 bases and 5 bases, in that order; junction bases with no gene match: 8. The CDR3 reads CASSPSGRVETQYF. CDR3 DNA: TGTGCCAGCAGCCCATCGGGGAGGGTCGAGACCCAGTACTTC.

The chain links TRBV6-5 to TRBJ2-7; 13 bases match TRBD2. CDR1 is MNHEY and CDR2 is SVGAGI in the germline V gene. The CDR3 runs 19 residues. Trimming at V came to 0 bases and at J to 0 bases, leaving 8 bases not matched to a gene. CDR3 bases: TGTGCCAGCAGTTACTCTCCCGGGACTAGCGGGGCCAGCTCCTACGAGCAGTACGTC. Protein sequence: CASSYSPGTSGASSYEQYV.

This clonotype has more than one count but fewer than ten. This rearrangement joins TRBV4-1 to TRBJ2-7; the D is unclear. The CDR3 loop spans 13 amino acids. Trimming stripped 4 bases from V and 6 bases from J, with 13 bases between. The germline V gene encodes CDR1 MGHRA and CDR2 YSYEKL. CDR3 sequence: CASSPPNLGEQYF. DNA of the CDR3: TGCGCCAGCAGCCCGCCCAACTTGGGCGAGCAGTACTTC.

The V call is TRBV20-1, the J call TRBJ2-7; 8 bases agree with TRBD1. V was pared by 7 bases and J by 1 base, with 3 bases of the junction left unmatched. This CDR3 region has 12 residues. The germline gives CDR1 DFQATT, CDR2 SNEGSKA (reference sequence). CDR3 nucleotide sequence: TGCAGTGTCCGGACAGGGTCCTACGAGCAGTACTTC. It translates to CSVRTGSYEQYF.

The genes are TRBV5-1 and TRBJ1-6; 9 bases agree with TRBD1. J was trimmed by 9 bases and V by 0 bases; bases with no gene match: 4. Per germline, CDR1 SGHRS and CDR2 YFSETQ. CDR3 length: 15 amino acids. The CDR3 protein is CASSLVATGGSPLHF. The CDR3 coding sequence is TGCGCCAGCAGCTTGGTGGCGACAGGGGGTTCACCCCTCCACTTT.

The rearrangement links TRBV4-3 to TRBJ2-7; 7 nucleotides align to TRBD1. This CDR3 is built from 15 residues. CDR1 and CDR2 from the germline V gene are LGHNA and YSLEER. The ends lost 4 bases at V and 0 bases at J; junction bases unmatched: 6. The CDR3 DNA reads TGCGCCAGCAGCCCGACCGGGACAGCCTCCTACGAGCAGTACTTC. Translation: CASSPTGTASYEQYF.

The chain is built from TRBV21-1 and TRBJ1-4; the table names TRBD1, a call not compared with the DNA. TRBV21-1 is a pseudogene segment. The CDR3 sequence is 16 residues long. The CDR3 protein is CASSLKTGTGDEKLFF. The CDR3 DNA is TGTGCCAGCAGCCTTAAGACCGGGACAGGGGACGAAAAACTGTTTTTT.

The V call is TRBV6-5, the J call TRBJ1-3; 8 bases match TRBD1. CDR1 MNHEY and CDR2 SVGAGI come from the germline V gene. The CDR3 is 15 residues long. Losses at the gene ends were 6 bases for V and 4 bases for J; bases not matched to a gene: 8. CDR3 coding DNA: TGTGCCAGCAGCTGGGACAGGCTGCCGGGAAACACCATATATTTT. Translating gives CASSWDRLPGNTIYF.

This clonotype was picked up a small number of times. This chain connects TRBV6-1 to TRBJ2-2, with 13 bases aligning to TRBD2. This CDR3 is 17 amino acids long. V shed 5 bases, J shed 0 bases, and the junction held 3 bases outside the gene matches. Germline CDR1 MNHNS, CDR2 SASEGT. The CDR3 loop is CASSKLAGGTNTGELFF. The CDR3 bases are TGTGCCAGCAGTAAACTAGCGGGGGGGACGAACACCGGGGAGCTGTTTTTT.